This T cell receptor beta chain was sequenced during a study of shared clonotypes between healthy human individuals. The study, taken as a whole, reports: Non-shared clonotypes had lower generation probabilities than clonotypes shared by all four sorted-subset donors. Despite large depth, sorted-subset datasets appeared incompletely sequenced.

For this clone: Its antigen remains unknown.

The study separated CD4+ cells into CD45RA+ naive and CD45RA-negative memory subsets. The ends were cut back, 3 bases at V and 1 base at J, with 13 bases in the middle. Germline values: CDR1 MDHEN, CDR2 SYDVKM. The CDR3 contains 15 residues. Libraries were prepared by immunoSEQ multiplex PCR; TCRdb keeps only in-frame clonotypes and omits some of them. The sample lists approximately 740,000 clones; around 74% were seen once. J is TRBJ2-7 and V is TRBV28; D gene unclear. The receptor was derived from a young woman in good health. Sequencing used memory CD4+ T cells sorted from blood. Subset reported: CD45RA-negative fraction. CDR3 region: CASSFAQDGSYEQYF. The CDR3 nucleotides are TGTGCCAGCAGTTTCGCTCAGGACGGGTCCTACGAGCAGTACTTC.